These 2 T cell receptor beta chains were all obtained from the same sample, sequenced in a study of cytomegalovirus exposure and HLA in healthy donors. PCR primers comprised 60 Vbeta and 13 Jbeta primers. Only in-frame clones appear in the TCRdb table, and some are missing; sequencing was by immunoSEQ multiplex PCR. The sample records 100,000 to 150,000 clones, less than 80% being singletons. Sample: PBMCs. These receptors were collected from a man aged 25 to 40 in good health and CMV-seronegative.

The genes are TRBV2 and TRBJ1-6; D unclear. V gave up 3 bases and J gave up 10 bases, with 10 bases separating them. The CDR3 totals 13 residues. Germline CDR1 and CDR2: SNHLY and FYNNEI. CDR3 protein: CASSERGTSPLHF. The CDR3 DNA follows: TGTGCCAGCAGTGAGCGGGGAACCTCACCCCTCCACTTT.

This clone was observed a handful of times. The V call is TRBV7-2, the J call TRBJ2-7, with TRBD2 matching 11 bases. Trimming took 1 base from V and 7 from J; bases not matched to a gene: 3. CDR1 is SGHTA, CDR2 FQGNSA, per germline. The CDR3 has 14 residues. CDR3 in amino acids: CASSLVAGGREQYF. CDR3 coding DNA: TGTGCCAGCAGCTTAGTAGCGGGGGGGCGTGAGCAGTACTTC.